This T cell receptor beta chain is drawn from a study of T cell responses to AZD1222 COVID-19 vaccine. Study-level results: At 160-218 and 743-854, vaccine-associated CD4 TCRs were dominant, and they spanned spike. Repertoire collection took place solely once the T cell response had peaked.

Regarding this clone: Its antigen remains unknown.

Assay: immunoSEQ multiplex PCR; the TCRdb copy retains only in-frame clones and omits some. The profile shows roughly 85,000 clones, approximately 88% of them singletons. The source is an adult in good health. The sample consisted of peripheral blood, taken on day 0 of MenACWY control vaccination.

The CDR3 sequence is CAVSRGGVRSGANVLTF. CDR3 bases: TGTGCCGTCTCACGGGGGGGCGTTCGCTCTGGGGCCAACGTCCTGACTTTC. The genes are TRBV5-8 and TRBJ2-6, with TRBD2 matching 8 bases. CDR3 length: 17 residues. The V gene end was trimmed by 10 bases and the J gene end by 0 bases; junction bases not matched to a gene: 12. The germline V gene encodes CDR1 SGHTS and CDR2 YDEGEE. The entire variable domain, with the rest obtained from reference TRBV5-8 and TRBJ2-6, is as follows: EAGVTQSPTHLIKTRGQQATLRCSPISGHTSVYWYQQALGLGLQFLLWYDEGEERNRGNFPPRFSGRQFPNYSSELNVNALELEDSALYLCAVSRGGVRSGANVLTFGAGSRLTVL.